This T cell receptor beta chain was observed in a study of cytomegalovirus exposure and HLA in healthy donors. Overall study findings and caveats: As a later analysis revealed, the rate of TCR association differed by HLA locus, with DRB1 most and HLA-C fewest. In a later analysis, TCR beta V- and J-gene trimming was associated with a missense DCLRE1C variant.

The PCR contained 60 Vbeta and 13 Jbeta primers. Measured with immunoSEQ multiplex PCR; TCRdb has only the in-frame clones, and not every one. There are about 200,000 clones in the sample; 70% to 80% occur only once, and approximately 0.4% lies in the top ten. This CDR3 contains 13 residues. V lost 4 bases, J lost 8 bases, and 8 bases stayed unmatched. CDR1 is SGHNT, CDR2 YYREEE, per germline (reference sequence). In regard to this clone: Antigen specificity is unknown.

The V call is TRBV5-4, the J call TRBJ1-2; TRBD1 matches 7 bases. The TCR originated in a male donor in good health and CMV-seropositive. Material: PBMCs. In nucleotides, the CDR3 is TGTGCCAGCAGCCCAAGGACAGGAGACGGCTACACCTTC. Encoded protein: CASSPRTGDGYTF.